This TCR beta chain was profiled in a study of cytomegalovirus exposure and HLA in healthy donors. Study-wide points: Fewer N-insertions (relative to the 666-donor mean) were reportedly seen in an Asian-associated ancestry cluster in a later analysis. Many donors shared some public TCRs, even though most TCR sequences were rare.

A note on this clone: The antigen remains undetermined.

A multiplex PCR was run with 60 Vbeta primers and 13 Jbeta primers. The data were produced by immunoSEQ multiplex PCR, yet TCRdb's version contains in-frame clones alone and is incomplete. The profile shows some 190,000 clones, roughly nine tenths of them singletons. The V and J ends lost 5 bases and 2 bases respectively, with 16 bases between them. This CDR3 is 16 amino acids long. The germline gives CDR1 MNHEY, CDR2 SVGAGI. The clonotype comes from a boy aged 2 to 9 in good health and CMV-seronegative. The sequencing input was PBMCs. J is TRBJ1-5 and V is TRBV6-5; tentative D call: TRBD1 (5 bases). CDR3 in amino acids: CASSHYPGGGNQPQHF. CDR3 sequence (DNA): TGTGCCAGCAGTCACTACCCGGGGGGAGGCAATCAGCCCCAGCATTTT.